One TCR beta chain is described in this entry. This entry is derived from a study of blood T cell repertoires in COVID-19. Study summary: Both acute and convalescent COVID-19 samples were obtained from the United States, Italy and Spain.

The recovered donors of Cohort 3 showed two negative PCRs, clearance, or symptom resolution. As originally analysed: Amplified reference gene primers provided the basis for estimating nucleated cell counts. Data came from immunoSEQ multiplex PCR; TCRdb stores just in-frame clones and leaves some out. For V, J and clone size, that table is used; D and trimming come from the DNA. Of roughly 370,000 clones detected, around nine tenths appear once; the ten largest clones hold about 10%. The CDR3 is made up of 13 amino acids. Germline loops: CDR1 SQVTM, CDR2 ANQGSEA. Trimming took 3 bases from V and 1 from J, leaving 8 bases between them.

Sequencing input: PBMCs or T cells enriched from blood (not recorded which). This TCR came from a woman aged 45-59 years who had recovered from COVID-19. The chain links TRBV29-1 to TRBJ2-3; a possible D gene is TRBD1 (5 bases). CDR3 in DNA: TGCAGCGTTGACGGACAACGCACAGATACGCAGTATTTT. Protein: CSVDGQRTDTQYF.